The 5 T cell receptor beta chains in this list originate from one sample, sequenced in a study of blood T cell repertoires in COVID-19. The protocol was immunoSEQ multiplex PCR, while the TCRdb copy is restricted to in-frame clones and leaves out a portion. Of about 480,000 clones in the sample, about 90% were seen once. Sequenced sample: PBMCs or T cells enriched from blood (not recorded which). These receptors were taken from a woman under 30 with acute COVID-19.

This sequence joins TRBV4-2 and TRBJ2-1; D might be TRBD1 (5 bases). The CDR3 totals 16 residues. V shed 0 bases and J shed 3 bases, with 12 bases lying between them. Per germline, CDR1 LGHNA and CDR2 YNFKEQ. CDR3 sequence: CASSQDQGGIYNEQFF. The CDR3 DNA follows: TGTGCCAGCAGCCAAGATCAGGGCGGAATCTACAATGAGCAGTTCTTC.

V usage is TRBV10-1 and J usage is TRBJ2-3; 7 nucleotides match TRBD2. The V gene's germline CDR1 is WNHNN and CDR2 SYGVQD (reference sequence). V shed 5 bases and J 1 base; nucleotides not matched to a gene: 6. The CDR3 extends over 15 amino acids. This chain's CDR3 is CASSTGGRRTDTQYF. Written as DNA, the CDR3 is TGCGCCAGCAGTACGGGGGGACGTCGCACAGATACGCAGTATTTT.

The CDR3 is CASSQNNYEQYF. The CDR3 bases are TGTGCCAGCAGCCAAAACAACTACGAGCAGTACTTC. The gene calls are TRBV14 and TRBJ2-7, with D unresolved. Trimming took 2 bases from V and 3 from J, leaving 5 bases between them. CDR1 and CDR2 (germline): SGHDN, FVKESK. This CDR3 contains 12 residues.

This chain links TRBV7-8 with TRBJ1-6, with unresolved D. Germline CDR1 SGHVS, CDR2 FQNEAQ. The CDR3 spans 15 residues. V lost 2 bases to trimming and J lost 8 bases, with 13 bases between them. CDR3 sequence (DNA): TGTGCCAGCAGCTTATTGGACTTCTTTGATTCACCCCTCCACTTT. Its protein product is CASSLLDFFDSPLHF.

The chain recombines TRBV29-1 with TRBJ1-1; TRBD1 matches at 7 bases. Germline V gene lookup returns CDR1 SQVTM and CDR2 ANQGSEA. The length of the CDR3 is 13 residues. The V and J ends lost 5 bases and 3 bases, in that order; junction bases with no gene match: 6. The CDR3 region has the DNA TGCAGCGTTCTTATGACAGGGTACACTGAAGCTTTCTTT. Amino acids: CSVLMTGYTEAFF. Drawing the rest from reference TRBV29-1 and TRBJ1-1, the complete variable domain is SAVISQKPSRDICQRGTSLTIQCQVDSQVTMMFWYRQQPGQSLTLIATANQGSEATYESGFVIDKFPISRPNLTFSTLTVSNMSPEDSSIYLCSVLMTGYTEAFFGQGTRLTVV.